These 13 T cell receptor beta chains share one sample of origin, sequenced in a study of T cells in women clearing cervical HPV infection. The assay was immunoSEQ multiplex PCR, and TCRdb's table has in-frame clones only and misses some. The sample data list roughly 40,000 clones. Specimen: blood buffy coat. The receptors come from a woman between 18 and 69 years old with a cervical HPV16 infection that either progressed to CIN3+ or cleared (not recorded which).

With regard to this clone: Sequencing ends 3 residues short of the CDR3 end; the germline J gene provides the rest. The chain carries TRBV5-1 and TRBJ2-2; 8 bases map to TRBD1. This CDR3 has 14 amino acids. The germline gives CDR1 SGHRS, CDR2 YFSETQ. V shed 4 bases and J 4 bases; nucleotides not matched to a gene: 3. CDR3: CASSRDRSTGELFF. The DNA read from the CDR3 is TGCGCCAGCAGCCGGGACAGGTCCACCGGGGAG.

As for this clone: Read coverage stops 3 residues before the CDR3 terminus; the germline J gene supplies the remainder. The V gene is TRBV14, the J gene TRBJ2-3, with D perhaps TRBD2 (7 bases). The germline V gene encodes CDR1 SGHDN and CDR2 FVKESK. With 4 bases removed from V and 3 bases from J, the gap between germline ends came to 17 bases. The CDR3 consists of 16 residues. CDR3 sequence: CASSPRRGRTTDTQYF. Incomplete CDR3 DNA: TGTGCCAGCAGCCCCAGGCGGGGGCGGACGACAGATACG.

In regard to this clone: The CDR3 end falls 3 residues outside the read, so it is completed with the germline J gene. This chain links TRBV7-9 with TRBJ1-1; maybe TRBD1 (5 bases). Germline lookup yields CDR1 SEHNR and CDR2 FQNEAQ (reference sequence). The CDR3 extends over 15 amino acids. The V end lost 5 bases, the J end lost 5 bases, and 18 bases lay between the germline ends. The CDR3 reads CASSPWRGANTEAFF. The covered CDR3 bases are TGTGCCAGCAGCCCCTGGAGAGGGGCGAATACTGAA.

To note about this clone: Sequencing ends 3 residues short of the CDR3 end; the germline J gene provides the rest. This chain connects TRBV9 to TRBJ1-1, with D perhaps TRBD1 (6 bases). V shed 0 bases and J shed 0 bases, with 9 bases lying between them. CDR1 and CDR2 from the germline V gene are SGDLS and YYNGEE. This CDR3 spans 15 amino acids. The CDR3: CASSVERGMNTEAFF. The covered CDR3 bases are TGTGCCAGCAGCGTAGAAAGGGGGATGAACACTGAA.

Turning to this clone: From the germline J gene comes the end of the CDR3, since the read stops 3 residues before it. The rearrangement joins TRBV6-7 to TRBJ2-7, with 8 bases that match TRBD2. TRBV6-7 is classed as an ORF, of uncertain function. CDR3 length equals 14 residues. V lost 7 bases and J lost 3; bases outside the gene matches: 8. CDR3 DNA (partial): TGTGCCAGCATTCCGGGACTAGGGGGCTACGAG. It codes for CASIPGLGGYE. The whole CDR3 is CASIPGLGGYEQYF.

CDR3 protein: CASSLTGDRGPGGYTF. The sequenced CDR3 bases are TGTGCCAGCAGCTTAACGGGGGACAGGGGGCCAGGTGGC. This sequence joins TRBV13 and TRBJ1-2; 12 nucleotides line up with TRBD1. The read ends 3 residues early relative to the CDR3; the germline J gene fills the gap. CDR3 size: 16 residues. Germline V lookup: CDR1 PRHDT, CDR2 FYEKMQ (reference sequence). The junction had 8 bases not matched to a gene; V was cut back by 2 bases and J by 7 bases. The full variable domain, completed using reference TRBV13 and TRBJ1-2, is AAGVIQSPRHLIKEKRETATLKCYPIPRHDTVYWYQQGPGQDPQFLISFYEKMQSDKGSIPDRFSAQQFSDYHSELNMSSLELGDSALYFCASSLTGDRGPGGYTFGSGTRLTVV.

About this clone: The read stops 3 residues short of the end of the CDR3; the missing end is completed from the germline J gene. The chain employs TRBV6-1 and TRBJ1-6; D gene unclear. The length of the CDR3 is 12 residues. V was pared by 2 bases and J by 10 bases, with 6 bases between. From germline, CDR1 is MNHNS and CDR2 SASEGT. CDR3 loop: CASSELQSPLHF. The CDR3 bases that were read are TGTGCCAGCAGTGAACTTCAGTCACCC.

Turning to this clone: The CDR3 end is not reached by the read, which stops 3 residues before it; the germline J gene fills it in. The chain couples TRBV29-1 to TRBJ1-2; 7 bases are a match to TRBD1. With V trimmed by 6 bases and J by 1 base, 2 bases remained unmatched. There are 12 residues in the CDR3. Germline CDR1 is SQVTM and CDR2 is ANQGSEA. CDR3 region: CSVRDSNYGYTF. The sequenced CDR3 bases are TGCAGCGTCCGGGACAGTAACTATGGC.

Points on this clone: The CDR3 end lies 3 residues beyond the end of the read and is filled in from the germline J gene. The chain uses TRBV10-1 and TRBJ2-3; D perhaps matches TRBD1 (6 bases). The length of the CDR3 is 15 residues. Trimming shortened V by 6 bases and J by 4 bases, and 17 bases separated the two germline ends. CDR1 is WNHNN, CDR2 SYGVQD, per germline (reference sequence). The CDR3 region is CASSLGQIGADTQYF. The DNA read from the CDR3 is TGCGCCAGCAGCCTCGGACAGATCGGCGCAGATACG.

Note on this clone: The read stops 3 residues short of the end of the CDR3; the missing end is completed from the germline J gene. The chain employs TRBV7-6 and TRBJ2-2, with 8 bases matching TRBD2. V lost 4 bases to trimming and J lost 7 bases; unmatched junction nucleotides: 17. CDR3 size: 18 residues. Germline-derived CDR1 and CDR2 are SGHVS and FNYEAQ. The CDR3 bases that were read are TGTGCCAGCAGCTGGGAGGACTTCGGGGGGGGGCAGATCGGGGAG. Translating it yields CASSWEDFGGGQIGE. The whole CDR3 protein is CASSWEDFGGGQIGELFF.

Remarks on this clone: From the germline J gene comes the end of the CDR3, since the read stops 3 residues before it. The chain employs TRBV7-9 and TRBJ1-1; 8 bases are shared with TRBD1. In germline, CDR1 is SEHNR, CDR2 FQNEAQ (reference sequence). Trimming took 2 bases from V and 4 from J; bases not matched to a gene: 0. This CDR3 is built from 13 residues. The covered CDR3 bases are TGTGCCAGCAGCTTACAGGGGGCCACTGAA. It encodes CASSLQGATE. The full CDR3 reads CASSLQGATEAFF.

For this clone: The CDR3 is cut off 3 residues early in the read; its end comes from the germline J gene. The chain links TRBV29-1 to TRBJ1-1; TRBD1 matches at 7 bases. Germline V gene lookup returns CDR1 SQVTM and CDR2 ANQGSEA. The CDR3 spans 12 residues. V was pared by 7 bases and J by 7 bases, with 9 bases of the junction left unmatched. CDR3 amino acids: CSARTGDFEAFF. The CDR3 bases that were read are TGCAGCGCCCGGACAGGAGACTTTGAA.

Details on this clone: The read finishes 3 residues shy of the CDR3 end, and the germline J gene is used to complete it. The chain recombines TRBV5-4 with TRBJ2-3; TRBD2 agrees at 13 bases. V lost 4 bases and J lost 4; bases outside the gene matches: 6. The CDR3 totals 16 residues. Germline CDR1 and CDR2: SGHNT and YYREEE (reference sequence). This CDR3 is CASSVGLAGASDTQYF. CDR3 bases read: TGTGCCAGCAGCGTAGGACTAGCGGGGGCGTCAGATACG.